Reported below is one T cell receptor (beta chain). This sample was included in a study of T cells in Graves' hyperthyroidism and ophthalmopathy. The CDR3 covers 15 residues. CDR1 and CDR2 (germline): SGDLS, YYNGEE. Trimming removed 4 bases from V and 2 bases from J; junction bases left unmatched: 7. RNA transcripts gave rise to amplified TCR beta CDR3 regions. HTBI primers were used for first-round RT-PCR of the TCR CDR3. MiXCR, applied by TCRdb to the multiplex PCR reads, yields one record per CDR3 protein. The table lists 660,000 or so distinct CDR3 sequences, roughly 20% of them singletons. The V call is TRBV9, the J call TRBJ2-3, with 7 bases lining up with TRBD1. The source material was blood. The receptor comes from a young man with Graves' ophthalmopathy. The CDR3 coding sequence is TGTGCCAGCAGCCCTCGGGACAGCGTCACAGATACGCAGTATTTT. Its translation is CASSPRDSVTDTQYF.